This T cell receptor (beta chain) derives from a study of early T cells in non-severe SARS-CoV-2 infection. The germline CDR1 and CDR2 sequences are SEHNR and FQNEAQ (reference sequence). The CDR3 totals 14 residues. The ends were cut back, 5 bases at V and 5 bases at J, with 14 bases in the middle. MiXCR was run by TCRdb on the 5' RACE reads, yielding one entry per CDR3 protein. The table includes roughly 18,000 distinct CDR3 sequences, over 5% detected once. This TCR was sampled from an adult who was a healthcare worker with PCR-confirmed SARS-CoV-2 infection or an uninfected control (not recorded which). The rearrangement uses TRBV7-9 and TRBJ2-3, with D uncertain. Sequences were obtained from whole blood. CDR3 DNA sequence: TGTGCCAGCAGCCTGCGCTGGGCCGAAGATACGCAGTATTTT. Its translation: CASSLRWAEDTQYF.